At least ten counts were recorded for the clone carrying this TCR beta chain. Its matching antigen is unknown. CDR1 SEHNR and CDR2 FQNEAQ come from the germline V gene (reference sequence). The CDR3 is made up of 15 amino acids. Trimming took 5 bases from V and 4 from J, leaving 16 bases between them. This record belongs to a study of T-cell memory formation after mild COVID-19. At the level of the study: For the most part, TCR clusters were specific to one donor. Findings and limits, study-wide: Clones shrinking from day 15 to 85 showed even CD4/CD8 mixes; later expanders tilted CD4+.

One entry per CDR3 protein, called by TCRdb with MiXCR from the 5' RACE reads. The sample contains hundreds of thousands of distinct CDR3 sequences, around 20% of which appear only once. This chain connects TRBV7-9 to TRBJ2-3; a weak D match, TRBD1 (6 bases). The sequencing sample was made of PBMCs or a T cell subset sorted from them (not recorded which). The clonotype comes from an adult woman who had mild COVID-19 (a few samples of this study predate the infection). Cell type and time point are not known. CDR3 DNA: TGTGCCAGCAGCCCCCCGGACAGAAACCCAGATACGCAGTATTTT. Residues: CASSPPDRNPDTQYF. The full variable domain, in which reference TRBV7-9 and TRBJ2-3 provide the parts outside the CDR3, is DTGVSQNPRHKITKRGQNVTFRCDPISEHNRLYWYRQTLGQGPEFLTYFQNEAQLEKSRLLSDRFSAERPKGSFSTLEIQRTEQGDSAMYLCASSPPDRNPDTQYFGPGTRLTVL.